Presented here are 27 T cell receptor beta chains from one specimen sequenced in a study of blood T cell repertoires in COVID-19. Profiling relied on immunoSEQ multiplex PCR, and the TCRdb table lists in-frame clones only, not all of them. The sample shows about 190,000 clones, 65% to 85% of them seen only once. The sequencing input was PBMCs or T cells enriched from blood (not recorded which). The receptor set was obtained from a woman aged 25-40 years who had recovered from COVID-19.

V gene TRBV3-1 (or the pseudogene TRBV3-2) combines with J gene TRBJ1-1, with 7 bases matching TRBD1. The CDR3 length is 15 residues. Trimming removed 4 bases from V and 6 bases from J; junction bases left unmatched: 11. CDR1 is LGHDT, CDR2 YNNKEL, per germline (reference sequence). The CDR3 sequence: CASSLGQVGGSEAFF. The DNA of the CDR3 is TGTGCCAGCAGCCTAGGACAGGTAGGAGGGTCTGAAGCTTTCTTT.

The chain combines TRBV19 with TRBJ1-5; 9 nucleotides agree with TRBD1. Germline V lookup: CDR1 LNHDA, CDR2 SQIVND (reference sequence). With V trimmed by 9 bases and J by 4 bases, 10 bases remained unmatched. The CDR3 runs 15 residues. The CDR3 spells CASRDSGTGNQPQHF. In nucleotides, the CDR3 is TGTGCCAGCCGTGACTCCGGGACAGGGAATCAGCCCCAGCATTTT.

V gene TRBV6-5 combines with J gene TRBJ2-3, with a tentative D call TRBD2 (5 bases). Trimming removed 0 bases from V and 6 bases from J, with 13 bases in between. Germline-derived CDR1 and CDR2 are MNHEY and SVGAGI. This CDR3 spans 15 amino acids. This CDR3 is CASSYSTLSVDTQYF. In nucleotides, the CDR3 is TGTGCCAGCAGTTACTCAACCCTTAGCGTGGATACGCAGTATTTT.

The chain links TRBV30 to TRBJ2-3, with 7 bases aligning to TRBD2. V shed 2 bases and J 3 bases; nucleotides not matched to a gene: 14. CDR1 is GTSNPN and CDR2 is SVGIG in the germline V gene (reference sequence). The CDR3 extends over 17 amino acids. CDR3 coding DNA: TGTGCCTGGAGTCCCGGGGCGGCGGGAGTGGGTACAGATACGCAGTATTTT. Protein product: CAWSPGAAGVGTDTQYF. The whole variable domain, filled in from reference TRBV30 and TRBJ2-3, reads SQTIHQWPATLVQPVGSPLSLECTVEGTSNPNLYWYRQAAGRGLQLLFYSVGIGQISSEVPQNLSASRPQDRQFILSSKKLLLSDSGFYLCAWSPGAAGVGTDTQYFGPGTRLTVL.

CDR3 amino acids: CASSVGSDTEAFF. CDR3 coding DNA: TGTGCCAGCAGCGTAGGGTCGGACACTGAAGCTTTCTTT. The chain couples TRBV9 to TRBJ1-1; D gene uncertain. V dropped 0 bases and J dropped 3 bases, with 6 bases sitting between them. The CDR3 loop spans 13 amino acids. CDR1 is SGDLS and CDR2 is YYNGEE in the germline V gene.

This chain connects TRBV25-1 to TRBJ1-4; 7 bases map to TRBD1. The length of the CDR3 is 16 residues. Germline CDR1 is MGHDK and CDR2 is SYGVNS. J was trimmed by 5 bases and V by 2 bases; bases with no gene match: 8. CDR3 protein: CASSEETGLWNEKLFF. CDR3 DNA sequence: TGTGCCAGCAGTGAAGAGACAGGGCTCTGGAATGAAAAACTGTTTTTT.

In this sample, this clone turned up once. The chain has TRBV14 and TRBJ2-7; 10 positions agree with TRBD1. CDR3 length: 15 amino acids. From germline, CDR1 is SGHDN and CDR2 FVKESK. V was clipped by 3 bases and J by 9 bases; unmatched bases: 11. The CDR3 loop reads CASSQSGTGVFLQYV. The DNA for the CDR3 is TGTGCCAGCAGCCAGTCCGGGACAGGGGTGTTTTTGCAGTACGTC.

The CDR3 region is CASSRAGGYNEQFF. The DNA of the CDR3 is TGTGCCAGCAGCAGGGCGGGGGGCTACAATGAGCAGTTCTTC. This chain joins TRBV6-4 and TRBJ2-1, with TRBD2 identical over 8 bases. Per germline, CDR1 MRHNA and CDR2 SNTAGT. The CDR3 extends over 14 amino acids. With 6 bases clipped from V and 3 bases from J, the junction kept 4 bases outside the gene matches.

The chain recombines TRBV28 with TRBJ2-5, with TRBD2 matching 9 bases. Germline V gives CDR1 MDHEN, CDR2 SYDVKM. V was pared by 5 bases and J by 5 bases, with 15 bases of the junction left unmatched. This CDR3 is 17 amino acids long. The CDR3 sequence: CASSPGRPAGGWETQYF. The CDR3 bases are TGTGCCAGCAGTCCTGGTAGACCGGCGGGGGGGTGGGAGACCCAGTACTTC.

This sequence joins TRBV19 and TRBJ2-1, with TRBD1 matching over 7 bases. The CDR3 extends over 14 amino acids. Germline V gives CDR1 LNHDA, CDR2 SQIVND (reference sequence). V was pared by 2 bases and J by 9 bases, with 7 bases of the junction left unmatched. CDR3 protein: CASSISLQGSEQFF. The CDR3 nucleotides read TGTGCCAGTAGTATAAGCCTACAGGGGAGTGAGCAGTTCTTC.

This CDR3 is CASSQETAGGRYNEQFF. The CDR3 region has the DNA TGCGCCAGCAGCCAAGAGACAGCGGGGGGGCGTTACAATGAGCAGTTCTTC. The rearrangement joins TRBV4-1 to TRBJ2-1, with TRBD2 matching 10 bases. Trimming cost V 0 bases and J 4 bases; bases outside gene matches: 6. CDR3 length equals 17 residues. The germline V gene has CDR1 MGHRA and CDR2 YSYEKL.

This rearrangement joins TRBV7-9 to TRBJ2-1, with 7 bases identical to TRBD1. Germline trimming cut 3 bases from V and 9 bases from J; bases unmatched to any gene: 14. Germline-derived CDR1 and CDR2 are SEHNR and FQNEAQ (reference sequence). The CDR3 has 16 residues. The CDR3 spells CASSFSSTGKRGEQFF. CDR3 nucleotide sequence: TGTGCCAGCAGCTTTTCCTCGACAGGGAAGAGGGGTGAGCAGTTCTTC.

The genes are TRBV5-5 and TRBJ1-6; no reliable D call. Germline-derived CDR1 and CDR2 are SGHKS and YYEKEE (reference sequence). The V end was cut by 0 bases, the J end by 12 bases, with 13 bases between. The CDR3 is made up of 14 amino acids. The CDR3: CASSLAAEGKPLHF. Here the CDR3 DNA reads TGTGCCAGCAGCTTGGCGGCAGAGGGAAAACCCCTCCACTTT. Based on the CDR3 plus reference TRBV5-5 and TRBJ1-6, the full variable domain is DAGVTQSPTHLIKTRGQQVTLRCSPISGHKSVSWYQQVLGQGPQFIFQYYEKEERGRGNFPDRFSARQFPNYSSELNVNALLLGDSALYLCASSLAAEGKPLHFGNGTRLTVT.

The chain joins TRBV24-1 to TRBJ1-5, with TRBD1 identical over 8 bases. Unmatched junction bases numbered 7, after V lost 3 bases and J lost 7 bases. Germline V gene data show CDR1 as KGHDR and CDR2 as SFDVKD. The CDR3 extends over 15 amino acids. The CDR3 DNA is TGTGCCACCAGTGATCCCGGACAGGGCAGGCAGCCCCAGCATTTT. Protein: CATSDPGQGRQPQHF.

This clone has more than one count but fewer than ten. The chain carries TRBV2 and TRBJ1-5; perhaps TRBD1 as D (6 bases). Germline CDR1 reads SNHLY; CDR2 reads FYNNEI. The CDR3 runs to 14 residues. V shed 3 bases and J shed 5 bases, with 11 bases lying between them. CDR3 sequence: CASSEVQGYQPQHF. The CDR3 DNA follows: TGTGCCAGCAGTGAGGTCCAGGGGTATCAGCCCCAGCATTTT.

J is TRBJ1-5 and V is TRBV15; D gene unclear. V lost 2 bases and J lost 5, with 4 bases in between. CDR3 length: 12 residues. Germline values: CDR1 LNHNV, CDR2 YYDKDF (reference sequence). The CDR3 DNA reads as TGTGCCACCAGCAGATCCGATCAGCCCCAGCATTTT. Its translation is CATSRSDQPQHF. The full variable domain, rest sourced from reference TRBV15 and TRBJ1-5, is DAMVIQNPRYQVTQFGKPVTLSCSQTLNHNVMYWYQQKSSQAPKLLFHYYDKDFNNEADTPDNFQSRRPNTSFCFLDIRSPGLGDTAMYLCATSRSDQPQHFGDGTRLSIL.

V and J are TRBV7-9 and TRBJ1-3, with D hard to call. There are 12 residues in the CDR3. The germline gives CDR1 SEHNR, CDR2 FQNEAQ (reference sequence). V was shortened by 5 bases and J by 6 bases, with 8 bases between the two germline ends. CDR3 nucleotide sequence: TGTGCCAGCAGCCGAGGAGCAAACACCATATATTTT. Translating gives CASSRGANTIYF.

The CDR3, as DNA: TGTGCCAGCAACATAGGGGGCGGCTATGGCTACACCTTC. Protein sequence: CASNIGGGYGYTF. The rearrangement joins TRBV12-3 or TRBV12-4 to TRBJ1-2; 7 nucleotides line up with TRBD1. V lost 7 bases, J lost 4 bases, and 6 bases stayed unmatched. The length of the CDR3 is 13 residues.

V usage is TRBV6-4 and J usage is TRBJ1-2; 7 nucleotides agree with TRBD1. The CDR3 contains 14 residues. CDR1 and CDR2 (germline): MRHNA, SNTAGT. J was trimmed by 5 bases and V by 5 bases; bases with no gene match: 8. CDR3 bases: TGTGCCAGCAGTTCGGACAGGTCCCCTTATGGCTACACCTTC. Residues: CASSSDRSPYGYTF.

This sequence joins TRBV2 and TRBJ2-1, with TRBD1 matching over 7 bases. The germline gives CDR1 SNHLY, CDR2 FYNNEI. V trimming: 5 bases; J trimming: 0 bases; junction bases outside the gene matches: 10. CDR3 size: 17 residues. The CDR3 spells CASSSGTATSSYNEQFF. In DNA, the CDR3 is TGTGCCAGCAGTTCGGGGACAGCGACAAGCTCCTACAATGAGCAGTTCTTC.

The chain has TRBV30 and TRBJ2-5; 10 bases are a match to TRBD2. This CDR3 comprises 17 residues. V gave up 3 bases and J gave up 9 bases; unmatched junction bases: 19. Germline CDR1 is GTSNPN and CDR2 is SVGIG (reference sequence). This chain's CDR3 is CAWRGGTSDPPGEAQYF. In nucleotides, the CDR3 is TGTGCCTGGAGGGGGGGGACTAGCGACCCTCCCGGGGAGGCCCAGTACTTC.

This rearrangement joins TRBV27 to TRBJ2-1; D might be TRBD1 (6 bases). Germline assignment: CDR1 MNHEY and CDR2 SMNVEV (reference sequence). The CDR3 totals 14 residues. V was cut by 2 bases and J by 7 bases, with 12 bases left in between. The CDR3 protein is CASSLPNRDNEQFF. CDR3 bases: TGTGCCAGCAGTTTACCTAACAGGGATAATGAGCAGTTCTTC.

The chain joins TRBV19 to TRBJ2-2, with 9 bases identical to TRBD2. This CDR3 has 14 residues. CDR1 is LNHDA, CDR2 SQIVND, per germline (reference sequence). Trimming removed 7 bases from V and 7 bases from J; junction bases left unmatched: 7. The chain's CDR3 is CASNAGGGGGELFF. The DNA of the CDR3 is TGTGCCAGTAACGCGGGAGGGGGAGGCGGGGAGCTGTTTTTT. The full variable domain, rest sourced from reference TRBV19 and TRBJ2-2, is DGGITQSPKYLFRKEGQNVTLSCEQNLNHDAMYWYRQDPGQGLRLIYYSQIVNDFQKGDIAEGYSVSREKKESFPLTVTSAQKNPTAFYLCASNAGGGGGELFFGEGSRLTVL.

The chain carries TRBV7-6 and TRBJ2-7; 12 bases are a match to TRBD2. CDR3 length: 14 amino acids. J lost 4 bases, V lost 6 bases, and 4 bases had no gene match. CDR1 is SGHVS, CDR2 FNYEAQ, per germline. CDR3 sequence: CASSRTSGRYEQYF. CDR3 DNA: TGTGCCAGCAGTAGAACTAGCGGGAGGTACGAGCAGTACTTC. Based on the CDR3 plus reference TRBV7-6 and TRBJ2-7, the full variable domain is GAGVSQSPRYKVTKRGQDVALRCDPISGHVSLYWYRQALGQGPEFLTYFNYEAQQDKSGLPNDRFSAERPEGSISTLTIQRTEQRDSAMYRCASSRTSGRYEQYFGPGTRLTVT.

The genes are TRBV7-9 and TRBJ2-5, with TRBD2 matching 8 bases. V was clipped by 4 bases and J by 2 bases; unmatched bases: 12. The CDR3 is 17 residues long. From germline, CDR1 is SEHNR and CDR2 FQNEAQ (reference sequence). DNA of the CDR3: TGTGCCAGCAGCTCAGAGGTCACTAGCGGTTCACAAGAGACCCAGTACTTC. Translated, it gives CASSSEVTSGSQETQYF.

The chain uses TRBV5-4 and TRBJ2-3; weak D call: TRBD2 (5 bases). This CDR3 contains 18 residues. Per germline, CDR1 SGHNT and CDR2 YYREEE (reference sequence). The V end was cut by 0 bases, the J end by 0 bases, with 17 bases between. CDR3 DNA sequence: TGTGCCAGCAGCTTGGGTCCGGCTAGCAGACGTAGCACAGATACGCAGTATTTT. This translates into CASSLGPASRRSTDTQYF.

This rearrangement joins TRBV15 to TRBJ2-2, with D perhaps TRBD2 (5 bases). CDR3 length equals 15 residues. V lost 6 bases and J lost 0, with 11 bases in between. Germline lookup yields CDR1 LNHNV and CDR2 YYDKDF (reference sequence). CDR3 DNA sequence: TGTGCCACCAGGGTCGGGATGACGAACACCGGGGAGCTGTTTTTT. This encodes CATRVGMTNTGELFF.